This entry lists 25 T cell receptor beta chains sequenced from one sample in a study of blood T cells in healthy people across ages. For the second PCR, which ran for about 6 to 11 cycles, a sample-barcoded 5' primer and a J-beta primer mix were used. TCRdb reanalysed the 5' RACE reads using MiXCR and keeps one entry per CDR3 protein. The sample carries 1.5 million or so distinct CDR3 sequences, around 40% recorded once. The sample was blood. Receptors originate from a young woman in good health.

This chain uses TRBV20-1 with TRBJ1-3; 7 bases line up with TRBD1. V lost 6 bases, J lost 0 bases, and 5 bases stayed unmatched. Germline V lookup: CDR1 DFQATT, CDR2 SNEGSKA (reference sequence). The CDR3 sequence is 14 residues long. CDR3 sequence: CSAKDRASGNTIYF. CDR3 coding DNA: TGCAGTGCCAAAGACAGGGCCTCTGGAAACACCATATATTTT.

V is TRBV9 and J is TRBJ2-7; D unresolved. V was cut by 0 bases and J by 5 bases, with 15 bases left in between. From germline, CDR1 is SGDLS and CDR2 YYNGEE. This CDR3 comprises 15 residues. CDR3 amino acids: CASSVGTDYAHEQYF. The CDR3 DNA is TGTGCCAGCAGCGTAGGGACCGATTATGCCCACGAGCAGTACTTC.

A few counts support this clonotype. The chain joins TRBV29-1 to TRBJ2-1, with D perhaps TRBD1 or TRBD2 (6 bases each). In germline, CDR1 is SQVTM, CDR2 ANQGSEA. The CDR3 sequence is 16 residues long. The V and J ends lost 0 bases and 4 bases respectively, with 16 bases between them. The CDR3 loop is CSVEDLRQAGYNEQFF. CDR3 sequence (DNA): TGCAGCGTTGAAGATTTGAGACAGGCGGGATACAATGAGCAGTTCTTC.

The V call is TRBV28, the J call TRBJ1-5; no firm D call. V gave up 6 bases and J gave up 0 bases, with 12 bases separating them. CDR1 is MDHEN, CDR2 SYDVKM, per germline. The CDR3 loop spans 15 amino acids. Written as DNA, the CDR3 is TGTGCCAGCAGAAACTCCGGCGGTAGCAATCAGCCCCAGCATTTT. Amino acid sequence: CASRNSGGSNQPQHF.

This clonotype was picked up a small number of times. V is TRBV20-1 and J is TRBJ2-1; 10 bases align to TRBD2. J gave up 8 bases and V 3 bases, and 10 bases lay outside the gene matches. This CDR3 has 15 amino acids. Looked up from germline, CDR1 is DFQATT and CDR2 is SNEGSKA (reference sequence). The CDR3 loop reads CSARDPSGRGDEQFF. DNA of the CDR3: TGCAGTGCTAGGGACCCTAGCGGGAGAGGTGATGAGCAGTTCTTC.

The CDR3 bases are TGCAGTGCTAGGACTAGCCCGAGCTCCTACAATGAGCAGTTCTTC. Its translation: CSARTSPSSYNEQFF. The chain carries TRBV20-1 and TRBJ2-1, with 7 positions matching TRBD2. The CDR3 loop spans 15 amino acids. The ends lost 3 bases at V and 0 bases at J; junction bases unmatched: 5. Looked up from germline, CDR1 is DFQATT and CDR2 is SNEGSKA (reference sequence).

This clonotype was observed a handful of times. This chain links TRBV2 with TRBJ2-1; TRBD2 matches 8 bases. The germline V gene has CDR1 SNHLY and CDR2 FYNNEI. The CDR3 sequence is 13 residues long. The V and J ends lost 9 bases and 2 bases, in that order; junction bases with no gene match: 3. The CDR3 region is CARTSGAYNEQFF. The CDR3 DNA follows: TGTGCCAGAACTAGCGGAGCCTACAATGAGCAGTTCTTC.

This clonotype showed up just a few times. CDR3: CASSRARSYNEQYF. For the CDR3, the DNA is TGCGCCAGCAGCCGCGCGCGATCCTACAATGAGCAGTACTTC. The chain carries TRBV4-3 and TRBJ2-7; unclear D gene. CDR3 size: 14 residues. Between the trimmed V and J ends, which lost 4 bases and 7 bases, there was a span of 17 bases. CDR1 is LGHNA and CDR2 is YSLEER in the germline V gene.

This chain joins TRBV6-5 and TRBJ1-2, with D perhaps matching TRBD1 (5 bases). V lost 2 bases and J lost 4, with 11 bases in between. CDR3 length: 14 residues. Germline V gives CDR1 MNHEY, CDR2 SVGAGI. The DNA for the CDR3 is TGTGCCAGCAGTTACGGCAGGGCGGGCTATGGCTACACCTTC. Translation gives CASSYGRAGYGYTF.

The chain is built from TRBV7-2 and TRBJ2-1, with D uncertain. This CDR3 is 14 amino acids long. The germline CDR1 and CDR2 sequences are SGHTA and FQGNSA. V was clipped by 1 base and J by 7 bases, with 11 bases between them. CDR3 sequence (DNA): TGTGCCAGCAGCTTAGGGAGTACTTCTAATGAGCAGTTCTTC. This encodes CASSLGSTSNEQFF.

J is TRBJ2-3 and V is TRBV12-3 or TRBV12-4, with 7 bases fitting TRBD1. Losses at the gene ends were 6 bases for V and 3 bases for J; bases not matched to a gene: 12. This CDR3 comprises 16 residues. The CDR3: CASRARQGGSTDTQYF. As DNA, the CDR3 is TGTGCCAGCAGAGCTAGACAGGGTGGCTCGACAGATACGCAGTATTTT.

This clonotype was seen more than once but under ten times. The J gene is TRBJ2-1, the V gene TRBV25-1; no clear D. The DNA end lines up better with TRBJ2-7; the J call may be wrong. Per germline, CDR1 MGHDK and CDR2 SYGVNS. This CDR3 spans 15 amino acids. This CDR3 reads CASSAARSSYNEQYF. CDR3 nucleotide sequence: TGTGCCAGCAGTGCCGCACGGAGCTCCTACAATGAGCAGTACTTC.

The rearrangement joins TRBV5-1 to TRBJ2-4, with TRBD1 matching over 10 bases. The CDR3 loop spans 16 amino acids. The V gene end was trimmed by 4 bases and the J gene end by 0 bases; junction bases not matched to a gene: 4. Per germline, CDR1 SGHRS and CDR2 YFSETQ. CDR3 sequence: CASSQGQGIAKNIQYF. The CDR3 DNA reads TGCGCCAGCAGCCAGGGACAGGGGATAGCCAAAAACATTCAGTACTTC.

Remarks on this clonotype: The junction differs from germline at one of its ends, possibly a read error. This chain joins TRBV18 and TRBJ2-5; 10 nucleotides match TRBD1. The CDR3 extends over 15 amino acids. Germline V gene lookup returns CDR1 KGHSH and CDR2 LQKENI. Here the CDR3 DNA reads TGTGCCAGCTCACCACCGGGACAGGGGAGGGAGACCCGGTACTTC. It translates to CASSPPGQGRETRYF.

This chain uses TRBV5-5 with TRBJ1-5, with a weak D call TRBD1 (5 bases). The CDR3 contains 16 residues. Trimming took 4 bases from V and 2 from J, leaving 16 bases between them. Germline V CDR1 and CDR2: SGHKS, YYEKEE (reference sequence). The CDR3 DNA sequence: TGTGCCAGCAGCCTGCGGGGCCCGGGGGGCAATCAGCCCCAGCATTTT. Translating gives CASSLRGPGGNQPQHF.

This chain links TRBV29-1 with TRBJ2-2, with D perhaps matching TRBD1 (7 bases). V lost 3 bases and J 3 bases, leaving 11 bases between the germline ends. There are 14 residues in the CDR3. The germline V gene encodes CDR1 SQVTM and CDR2 ANQGSEA. CDR3 loop: CSVEQGGDTGELFF. CDR3 in DNA: TGCAGCGTTGAGCAGGGGGGCGACACCGGGGAGCTGTTTTTT.

The chain carries TRBV29-1 and TRBJ1-1; D is undetermined. The germline gives CDR1 SQVTM, CDR2 ANQGSEA. There are 12 residues in the CDR3. V lost 5 bases, J lost 4 bases, and 11 bases lay in between. The CDR3 here is CSVCAWVTEAFF. The CDR3, as DNA: TGCAGCGTTTGTGCGTGGGTCACTGAAGCTTTCTTT.

This clonotype was detected a few times. The rearrangement joins TRBV2 to TRBJ2-4; tentatively, D is TRBD2 (6 bases). From germline, CDR1 is SNHLY and CDR2 FYNNEI. Trimming removed 5 bases at V and 0 bases at J, with 11 bases between. This CDR3 region has 15 residues. CDR3 bases: TGTGCCAGCAGTCGAGCGGGCCTAGCCAAAAACATTCAGTACTTC. Amino acids: CASSRAGLAKNIQYF.

The sample holds many counts of this clonotype. Its ends do not fully match the called genes, so a read error is possible. The chain recombines TRBV4-1 with TRBJ2-7; no definite D call. From germline, CDR1 is MGHRA and CDR2 YSYEKL. CDR3 size: 13 residues. CDR3 in DNA: TGTGCCAGCAGCTTGGAGATCTCCTACGAGCAGTACTTC. This translates into CASSLEISYEQYF.

The chain is built from TRBV20-1 and TRBJ2-5; either TRBD1 or TRBD2 may fit D (6 bases each). The V end was cut by 6 bases, the J end by 1 base, with 21 bases between. Looked up from germline, CDR1 is DFQATT and CDR2 is SNEGSKA (reference sequence). The CDR3 consists of 16 residues. The CDR3 loop is CSAAGGVGGLQETQYF. The DNA for the CDR3 is TGCAGTGCGGCGGGTGGCGTAGGGGGGCTCCAAGAGACCCAGTACTTC.

This clonotype appeared a few times. As DNA, the CDR3 is TGCAGTGCTAGAGGTTTGAGAGGTAGCAATCAGCCCCAGCATTTT. Protein product: CSARGLRGSNQPQHF. This chain uses TRBV20-1 with TRBJ1-5; no firm D call. Per germline, CDR1 DFQATT and CDR2 SNEGSKA (reference sequence). The length of the CDR3 is 15 residues. The V end lost 1 base, the J end lost 0 bases, and 10 bases lay between the germline ends.

The J gene is TRBJ2-1, the V gene TRBV25-1, with D possibly being TRBD1 or TRBD2 (5 bases each). Trimming removed 6 bases from V and 7 bases from J, with 13 bases in between. CDR1 is MGHDK and CDR2 is SYGVNS in the germline V gene. This CDR3 has 13 residues. DNA for the CDR3: TGTGCCAGCAGGTGGGGGTTTGGGAATGAGCAGTTCTTC. This encodes CASRWGFGNEQFF. Drawing the rest from reference TRBV25-1 and TRBJ2-1, the complete variable domain is EADIYQTPRYLVIGTGKKITLECSQTMGHDKMYWYQQDPGMELHLIHYSYGVNSTEKGDLSSESTVSRIRTEHFPLTLESARPSHTSQYLCASRWGFGNEQFFGPGTRLTVL.

This clonotype has a handful of counts. V usage is TRBV30 and J usage is TRBJ2-5, with TRBD1 as a possible D gene (6 bases). With 3 bases removed from V and 11 bases from J, the gap between germline ends came to 19 bases. Germline assignment: CDR1 GTSNPN and CDR2 SVGIG (reference sequence). CDR3 length equals 13 residues. The CDR3 sequence is CAWRPGASSKQYF. CDR3 nucleotide sequence: TGTGCCTGGAGACCAGGGGCCTCGTCCAAGCAGTACTTC.

The chain joins TRBV7-2 to TRBJ2-5; tentative D call: TRBD1 (5 bases). The J call may be faulty, since TRBJ2-7 better matches the DNA end. CDR1 and CDR2 from the germline V gene are SGHTA and FQGNSA. CDR3 length: 14 amino acids. CDR3 DNA: TGTGCCAGCAGCAAACAGGTTCGGGCCGACGAGCAGTACTTC. Amino acids: CASSKQVRADEQYF.

The chain carries TRBV20-1 and TRBJ2-1; 7 bases match TRBD1. Germline loops: CDR1 DFQATT, CDR2 SNEGSKA (reference sequence). Trimming cost V 4 bases and J 4 bases; bases outside gene matches: 16. The CDR3 loop spans 17 amino acids. DNA of the CDR3: TGCAGTGCTACCCCTAATTGGGACAGACGATTGTACAATGAGCAGTTCTTC. It yields the protein CSATPNWDRRLYNEQFF.